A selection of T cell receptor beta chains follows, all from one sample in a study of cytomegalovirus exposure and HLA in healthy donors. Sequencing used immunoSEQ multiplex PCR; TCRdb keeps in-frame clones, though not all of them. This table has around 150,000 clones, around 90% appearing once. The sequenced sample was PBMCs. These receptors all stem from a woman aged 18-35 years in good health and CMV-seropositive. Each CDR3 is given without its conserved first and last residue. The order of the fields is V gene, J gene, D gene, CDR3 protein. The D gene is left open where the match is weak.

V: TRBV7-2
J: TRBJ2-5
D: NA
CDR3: ASSLDPLPGTQY

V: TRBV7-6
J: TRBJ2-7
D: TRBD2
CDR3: ASSLGSGTFYEQY

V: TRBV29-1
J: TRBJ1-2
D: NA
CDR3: SVARDGFYGYT

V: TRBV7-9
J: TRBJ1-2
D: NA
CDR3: ASSVLFYGYT

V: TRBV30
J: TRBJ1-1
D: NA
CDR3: AWRLDKNTEAF

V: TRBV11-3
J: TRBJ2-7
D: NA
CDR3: ASSFRDFNYEQY

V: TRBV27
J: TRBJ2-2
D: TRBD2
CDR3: ASSLGLAGNTGELF

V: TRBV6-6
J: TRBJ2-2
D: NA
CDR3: ASSPRENTGELF

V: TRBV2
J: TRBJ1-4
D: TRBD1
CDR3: ASSLGQGSEKLF

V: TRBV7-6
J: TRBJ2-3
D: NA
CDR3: ASSLVYGRGTDTQY

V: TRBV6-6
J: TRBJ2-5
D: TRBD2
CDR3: ASSGGGETQY

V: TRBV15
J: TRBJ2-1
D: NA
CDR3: ATSATPETYNEQF

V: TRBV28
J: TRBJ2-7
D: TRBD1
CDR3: ASRIRDRTTQQY

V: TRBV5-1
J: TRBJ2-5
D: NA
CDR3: ASSLLGTHKETQY

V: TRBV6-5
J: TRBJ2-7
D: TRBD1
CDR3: ASTLTGGSYEQY